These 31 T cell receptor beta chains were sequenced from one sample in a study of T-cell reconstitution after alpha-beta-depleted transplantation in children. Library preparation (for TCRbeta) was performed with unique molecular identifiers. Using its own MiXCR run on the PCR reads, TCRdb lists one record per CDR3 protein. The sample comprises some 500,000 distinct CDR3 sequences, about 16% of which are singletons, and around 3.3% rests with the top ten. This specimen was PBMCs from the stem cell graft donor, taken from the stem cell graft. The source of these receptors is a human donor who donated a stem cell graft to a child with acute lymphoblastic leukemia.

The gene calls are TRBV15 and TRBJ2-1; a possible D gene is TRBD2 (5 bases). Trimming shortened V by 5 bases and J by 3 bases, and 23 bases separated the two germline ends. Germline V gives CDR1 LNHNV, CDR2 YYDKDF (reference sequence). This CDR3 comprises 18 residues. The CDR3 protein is CATSGGRSSSSIYNEQFF. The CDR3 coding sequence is TGTGCCACCAGCGGAGGAAGGTCTTCCAGCAGTATCTACAATGAGCAGTTCTTC.

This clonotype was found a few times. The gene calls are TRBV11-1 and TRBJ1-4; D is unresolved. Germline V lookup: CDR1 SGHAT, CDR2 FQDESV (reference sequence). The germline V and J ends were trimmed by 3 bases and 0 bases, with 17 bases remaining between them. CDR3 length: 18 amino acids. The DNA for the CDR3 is TGTGCCAGCAGCTTCATCGGGATAGACTATGCAACTAATGAAAAACTGTTTTTT. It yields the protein CASSFIGIDYATNEKLFF. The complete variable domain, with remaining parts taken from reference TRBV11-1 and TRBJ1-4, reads EAEVAQSPRYKITEKSQAVAFWCDPISGHATLYWYRQILGQGPELLVQFQDESVVDDSQLPKDRFSAERLKGVDSTLKIQPAELGDSAMYLCASSFIGIDYATNEKLFFGSGTQLSVL.

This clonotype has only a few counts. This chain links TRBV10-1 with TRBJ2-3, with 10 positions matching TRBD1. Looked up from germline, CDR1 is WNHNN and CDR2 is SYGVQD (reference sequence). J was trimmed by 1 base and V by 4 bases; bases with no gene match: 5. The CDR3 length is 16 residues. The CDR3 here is CASSGTGTGGTDTQYF. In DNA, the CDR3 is TGCGCCAGCAGTGGGACCGGGACAGGGGGCACAGATACGCAGTATTTT.

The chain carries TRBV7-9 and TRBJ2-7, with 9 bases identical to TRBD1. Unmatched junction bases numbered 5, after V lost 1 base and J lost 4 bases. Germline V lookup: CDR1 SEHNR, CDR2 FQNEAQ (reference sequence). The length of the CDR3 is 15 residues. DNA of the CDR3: TGTGCCAGCAGCTTAGTGGGTGGACAGGGGTACGAGCAGTACTTC. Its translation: CASSLVGGQGYEQYF.

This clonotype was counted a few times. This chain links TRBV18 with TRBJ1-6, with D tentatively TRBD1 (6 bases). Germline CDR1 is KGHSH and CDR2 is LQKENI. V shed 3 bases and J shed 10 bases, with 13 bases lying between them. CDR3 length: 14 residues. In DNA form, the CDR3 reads TGTGCCAGCTCACCTTCTGCAGGGGAATCACCCCTCCACTTT. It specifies CASSPSAGESPLHF.

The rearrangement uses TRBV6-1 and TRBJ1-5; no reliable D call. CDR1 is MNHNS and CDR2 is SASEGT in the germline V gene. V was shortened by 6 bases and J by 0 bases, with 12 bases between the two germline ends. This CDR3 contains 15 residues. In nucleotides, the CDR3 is TGTGCCAGCAGAGAACGGCGGGCTAGCAATCAGCCCCAGCATTTT. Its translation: CASRERRASNQPQHF.

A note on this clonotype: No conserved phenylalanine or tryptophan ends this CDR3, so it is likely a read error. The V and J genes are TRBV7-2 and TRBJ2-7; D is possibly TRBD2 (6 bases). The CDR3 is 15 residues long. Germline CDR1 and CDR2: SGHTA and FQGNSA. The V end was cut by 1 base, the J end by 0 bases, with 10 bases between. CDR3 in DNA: TGTGCCAGCAGCTTAGGAGCGGGCGGCTCCTACGAGCAGTACCTC. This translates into CASSLGAGGSYEQYL.

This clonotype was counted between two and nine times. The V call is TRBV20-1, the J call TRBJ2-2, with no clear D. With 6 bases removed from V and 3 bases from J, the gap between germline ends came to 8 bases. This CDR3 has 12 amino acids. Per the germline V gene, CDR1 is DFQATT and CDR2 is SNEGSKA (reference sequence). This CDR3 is CSATGDTGELFF. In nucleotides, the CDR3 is TGCAGTGCCACCGGCGACACCGGGGAGCTGTTTTTT.

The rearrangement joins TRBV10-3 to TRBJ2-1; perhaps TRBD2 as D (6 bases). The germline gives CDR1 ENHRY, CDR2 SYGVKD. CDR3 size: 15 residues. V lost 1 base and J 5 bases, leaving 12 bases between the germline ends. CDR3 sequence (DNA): TGTGCCATCAGTGAGTACGGGAGTAACAACAATGAGCAGTTCTTC. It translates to CAISEYGSNNNEQFF.

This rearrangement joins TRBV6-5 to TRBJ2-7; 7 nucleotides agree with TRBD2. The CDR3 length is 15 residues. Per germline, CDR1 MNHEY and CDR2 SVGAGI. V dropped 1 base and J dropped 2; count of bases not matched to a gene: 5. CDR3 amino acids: CASSYYLAEAYEQYF. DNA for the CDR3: TGTGCCAGCAGTTACTACCTAGCGGAAGCCTACGAGCAGTACTTC.

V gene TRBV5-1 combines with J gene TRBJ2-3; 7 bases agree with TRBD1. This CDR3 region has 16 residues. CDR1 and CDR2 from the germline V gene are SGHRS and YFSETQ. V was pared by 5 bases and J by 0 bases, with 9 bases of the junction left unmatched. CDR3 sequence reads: CASSSRGGGSTDTQYF. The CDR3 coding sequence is TGCGCCAGCAGTTCCCGAGGGGGCGGGAGCACAGATACGCAGTATTTT.

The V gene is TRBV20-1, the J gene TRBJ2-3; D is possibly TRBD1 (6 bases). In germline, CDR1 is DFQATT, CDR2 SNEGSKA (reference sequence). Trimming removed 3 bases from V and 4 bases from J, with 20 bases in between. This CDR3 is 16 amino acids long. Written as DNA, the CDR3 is TGCAGTGCTAGGGACCGACAGGTCAAGCTACCAGATACGCAGTATTTT. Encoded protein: CSARDRQVKLPDTQYF.

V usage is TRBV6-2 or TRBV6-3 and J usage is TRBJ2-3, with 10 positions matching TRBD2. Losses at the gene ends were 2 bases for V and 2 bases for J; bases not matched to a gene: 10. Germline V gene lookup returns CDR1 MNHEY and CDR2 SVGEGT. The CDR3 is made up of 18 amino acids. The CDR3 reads CASSYGVSSGRFTDTQYF. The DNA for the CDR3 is TGTGCCAGCAGTTACGGTGTATCTAGCGGGAGATTCACAGATACGCAGTATTTT.

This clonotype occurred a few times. The CDR3 reads CASSLMEGRYNEQFF. The CDR3 DNA sequence: TGTGCCAGCAGCTTAATGGAGGGCCGGTACAATGAGCAGTTCTTC. The chain links TRBV7-3 to TRBJ2-1; tentative D call: TRBD2 (6 bases). This CDR3 comprises 15 residues. V was pared by 1 base and J by 4 bases, with 11 bases between. Germline V gene data show CDR1 as SGHTA and CDR2 as FQGTGA.

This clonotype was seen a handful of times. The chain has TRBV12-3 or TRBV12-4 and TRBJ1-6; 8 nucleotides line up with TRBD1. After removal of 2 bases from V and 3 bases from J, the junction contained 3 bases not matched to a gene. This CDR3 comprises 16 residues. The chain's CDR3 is CASSLRTGSYNSPLHF. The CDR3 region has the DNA TGTGCCAGCAGTTTAAGGACAGGGAGCTATAATTCACCCCTCCACTTT.

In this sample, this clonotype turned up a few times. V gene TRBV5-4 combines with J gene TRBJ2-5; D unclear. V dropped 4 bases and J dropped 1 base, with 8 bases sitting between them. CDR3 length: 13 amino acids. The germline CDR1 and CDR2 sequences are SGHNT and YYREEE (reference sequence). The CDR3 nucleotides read TGTGCCAGCAGCCCCCCCTTCCAAGAGACCCAGTACTTC. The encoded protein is CASSPPFQETQYF.

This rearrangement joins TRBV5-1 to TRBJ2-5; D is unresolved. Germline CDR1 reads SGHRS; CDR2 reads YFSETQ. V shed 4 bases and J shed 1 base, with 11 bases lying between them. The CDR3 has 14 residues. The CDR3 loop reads CASSVQASQETQYF. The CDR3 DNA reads TGCGCCAGCAGCGTGCAAGCGAGCCAAGAGACCCAGTACTTC.

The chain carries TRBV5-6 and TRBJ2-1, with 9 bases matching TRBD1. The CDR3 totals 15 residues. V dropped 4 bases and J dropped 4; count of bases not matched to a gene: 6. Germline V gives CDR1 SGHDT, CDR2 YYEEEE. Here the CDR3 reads CASSRPGTGYNEQFF. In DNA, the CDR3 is TGTGCCAGCAGCAGGCCCGGGACAGGGTACAATGAGCAGTTCTTC.

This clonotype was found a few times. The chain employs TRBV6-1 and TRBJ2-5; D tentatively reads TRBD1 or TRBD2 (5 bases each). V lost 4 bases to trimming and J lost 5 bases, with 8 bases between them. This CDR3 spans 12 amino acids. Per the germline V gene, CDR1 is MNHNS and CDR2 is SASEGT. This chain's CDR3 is CASSGWGETQYF. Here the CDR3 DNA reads TGTGCCAGCAGTGGGTGGGGGGAGACCCAGTACTTC.

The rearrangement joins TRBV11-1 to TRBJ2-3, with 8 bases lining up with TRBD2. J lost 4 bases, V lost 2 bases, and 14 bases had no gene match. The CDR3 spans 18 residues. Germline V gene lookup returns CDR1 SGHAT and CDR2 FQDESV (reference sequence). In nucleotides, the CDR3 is TGTGCCAGCAGCTTAAGCCCGGGGGGGACCCGGAACTCAGATACGCAGTATTTT. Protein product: CASSLSPGGTRNSDTQYF.

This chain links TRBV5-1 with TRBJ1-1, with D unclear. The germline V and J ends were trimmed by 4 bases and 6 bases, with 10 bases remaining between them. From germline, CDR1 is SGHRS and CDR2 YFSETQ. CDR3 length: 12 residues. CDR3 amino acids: CASSEGYAEAFF. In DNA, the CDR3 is TGCGCCAGCAGCGAGGGTTACGCTGAAGCTTTCTTT.

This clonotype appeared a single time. For the CDR3, the DNA is TGCGCCAGCAGCGCGACATATAGCGGGAGTACGACAGATACGCAGTATTTT. It translates to CASSATYSGSTTDTQYF. V is TRBV5-1 and J is TRBJ2-3; 9 nucleotides agree with TRBD2. V dropped 4 bases and J dropped 3; count of bases not matched to a gene: 12. Germline V gene data show CDR1 as SGHRS and CDR2 as YFSETQ. CDR3 length: 17 amino acids.

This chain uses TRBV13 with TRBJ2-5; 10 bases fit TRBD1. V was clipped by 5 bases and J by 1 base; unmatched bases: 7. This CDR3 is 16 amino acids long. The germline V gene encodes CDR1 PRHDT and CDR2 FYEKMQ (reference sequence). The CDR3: CASSGWDRGFQETQYF. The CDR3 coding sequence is TGTGCCAGCAGCGGATGGGACAGGGGATTCCAAGAGACCCAGTACTTC.

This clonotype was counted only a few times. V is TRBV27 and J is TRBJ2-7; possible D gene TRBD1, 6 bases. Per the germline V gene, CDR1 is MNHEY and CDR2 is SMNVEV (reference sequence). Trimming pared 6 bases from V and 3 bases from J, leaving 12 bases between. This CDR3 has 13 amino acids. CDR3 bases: TGTGCCAGCAGCAGGACAGCCAACTACGAGCAGTACTTC. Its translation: CASSRTANYEQYF.

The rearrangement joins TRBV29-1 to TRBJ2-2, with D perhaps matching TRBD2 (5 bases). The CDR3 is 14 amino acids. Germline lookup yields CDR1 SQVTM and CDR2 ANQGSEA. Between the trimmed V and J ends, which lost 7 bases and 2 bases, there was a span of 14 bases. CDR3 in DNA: TGCAGCGGGGAGACTCGTCCTAACACCGGGGAGCTGTTTTTT. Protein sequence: CSGETRPNTGELFF.

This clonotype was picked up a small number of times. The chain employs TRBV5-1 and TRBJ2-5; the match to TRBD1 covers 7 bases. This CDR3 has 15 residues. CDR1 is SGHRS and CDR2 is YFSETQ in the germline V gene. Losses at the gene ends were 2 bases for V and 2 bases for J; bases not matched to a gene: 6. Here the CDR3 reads CASSFARDRQETQYF. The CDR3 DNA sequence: TGCGCCAGCAGCTTCGCCCGGGACAGACAAGAGACCCAGTACTTC.

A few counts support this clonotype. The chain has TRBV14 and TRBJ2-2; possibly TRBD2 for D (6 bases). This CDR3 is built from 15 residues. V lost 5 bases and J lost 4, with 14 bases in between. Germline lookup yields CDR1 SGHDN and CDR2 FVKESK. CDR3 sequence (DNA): TGTGCCAGCAGCTTGACAGCCGGGAGCACCGGGGAGCTGTTTTTT. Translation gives CASSLTAGSTGELFF.

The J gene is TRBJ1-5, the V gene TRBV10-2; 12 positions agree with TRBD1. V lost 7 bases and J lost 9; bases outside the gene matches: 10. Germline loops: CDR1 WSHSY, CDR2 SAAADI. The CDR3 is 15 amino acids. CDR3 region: CASTAGTGGHLPQHF. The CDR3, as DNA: TGCGCCAGCACCGCAGGGACAGGGGGCCATCTGCCCCAGCATTTT.

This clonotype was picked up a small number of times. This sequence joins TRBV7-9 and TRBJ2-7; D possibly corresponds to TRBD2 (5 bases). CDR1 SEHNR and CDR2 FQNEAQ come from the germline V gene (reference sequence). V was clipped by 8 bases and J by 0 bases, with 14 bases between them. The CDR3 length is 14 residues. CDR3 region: CASCPGGSSYEQYF. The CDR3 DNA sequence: TGTGCCAGCTGCCCTGGTGGGAGCTCCTACGAGCAGTACTTC. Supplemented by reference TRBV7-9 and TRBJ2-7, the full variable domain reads DTGVSQNPRHKITKRGQNVTFRCDPISEHNRLYWYRQTLGQGPEFLTYFQNEAQLEKSRLLSDRFSAERPKGSFSTLEIQRTEQGDSAMYLCASCPGGSSYEQYFGPGTRLTVT.

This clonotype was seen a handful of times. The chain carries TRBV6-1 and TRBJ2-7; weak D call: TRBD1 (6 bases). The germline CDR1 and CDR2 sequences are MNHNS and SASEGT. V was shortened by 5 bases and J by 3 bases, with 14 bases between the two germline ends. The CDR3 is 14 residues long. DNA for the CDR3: TGTGCCAGCAGTCTCAGGGGTGTCTTCTACGAGCAGTACTTC. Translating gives CASSLRGVFYEQYF.

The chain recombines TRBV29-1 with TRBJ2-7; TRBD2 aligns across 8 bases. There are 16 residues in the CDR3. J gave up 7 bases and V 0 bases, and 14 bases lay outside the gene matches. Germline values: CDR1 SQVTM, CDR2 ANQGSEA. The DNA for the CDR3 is TGCAGCGTTGAAGATTGGTACGGGACTAGTGGGTTGGAGCAGTACTTC. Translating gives CSVEDWYGTSGLEQYF.